This entry lists 27 T cell receptor beta chains sequenced from one sample in a study of monozygotic twins with inflammatory bowel disease. TCRdb reprocessed the 5' RACE reads and stores each CDR3 protein as one record, lacking DNA. Here the sample table reports approximately 420,000 distinct CDR3 sequences. The specimen sequenced was blood. These receptors were collected from a human donor with ulcerative colitis or Crohn's disease, or a healthy co-twin of an affected twin (not recorded which).

This chain connects TRBV11-2 to TRBJ2-1; TCRdb's D gene call, TRBD1, goes unchecked for lack of DNA. Per germline, CDR1 SGHAT and CDR2 FQNNGV. This CDR3 has 15 residues. CDR3: CASSLSPGQGDEQFF.

This sequence joins TRBV5-1 and TRBJ2-1; TCRdb reports TRBD2, a call that lacks DNA to check it against. Germline V gene sequence: CDR1 SGHRS, CDR2 YFSETQ. This CDR3 is 16 amino acids long. The CDR3 sequence: CASSLRSSGRMNEQFF. Combining the CDR3 with reference TRBV5-1 and TRBJ2-1 gives the whole variable domain KAGVTQTPRYLIKTRGQQVTLSCSPISGHRSVSWYQQTPGQGLQFLFEYFSETQRNKGNFPGRFSGRQFSNSRSEMNVSTLELGDSALYLCASSLRSSGRMNEQFFGPGTRLTVL.

The chain carries TRBV5-1 and TRBJ1-2. Germline lookup yields CDR1 SGHRS and CDR2 YFSETQ. The CDR3 runs to 16 residues. This CDR3 is CASSLSFGRQDYGYTF.

The J gene is TRBJ2-1, the V gene TRBV6-6; TCRdb indicates TRBD2, and absent DNA this call remains unverified. Germline lookup yields CDR1 MNHNY and CDR2 SVGAGI (reference sequence). This CDR3 is 14 amino acids long. This chain's CDR3 is CASSYSGGAREQFF.

The chain combines TRBV7-2 with TRBJ2-5; TCRdb names TRBD1, which stays unverified in the absence of DNA. This CDR3 is built from 13 residues. Germline CDR1 SGHTA, CDR2 FQGNSA. This CDR3 is CASRGGGEETQYF.

V and J are TRBV12-3 or TRBV12-4 and TRBJ2-1. This CDR3 region has 13 residues. CDR3 amino acids: CASSFLQDGIRFF.

The chain is built from TRBV5-1 and TRBJ1-1; checking the TCRdb D call of TRBD1 is not possible without DNA. Germline loops: CDR1 SGHRS, CDR2 YFSETQ. This CDR3 contains 14 residues. The CDR3 here is CASSPIDSYTEAFF. Looking up the rest from reference TRBV5-1 and TRBJ1-1 gives the full variable domain: KAGVTQTPRYLIKTRGQQVTLSCSPISGHRSVSWYQQTPGQGLQFLFEYFSETQRNKGNFPGRFSGRQFSNSRSEMNVSTLELGDSALYLCASSPIDSYTEAFFGQGTRLTVV.

The chain employs TRBV28 and TRBJ1-4; TCRdb's assignment of TRBD1 cannot be checked, as there is no DNA. In germline, CDR1 is MDHEN, CDR2 SYDVKM. The CDR3 loop spans 14 amino acids. CDR3 loop: CASTHPTGHEKLFF.

V is TRBV12-3 or TRBV12-4 and J is TRBJ2-1. CDR3 size: 14 residues. CDR3: CASSSSGSFNEQFF.

V gene TRBV19 combines with J gene TRBJ2-6. The CDR3 has 16 amino acids. The germline V gene has CDR1 LNHDA and CDR2 SQIVND (reference sequence). The CDR3 loop reads CASSIFPGVGANVLTF. Drawing the rest from reference TRBV19 and TRBJ2-6, the complete variable domain is DGGITQSPKYLFRKEGQNVTLSCEQNLNHDAMYWYRQDPGQGLRLIYYSQIVNDFQKGDIAEGYSVSREKKESFPLTVTSAQKNPTAFYLCASSIFPGVGANVLTFGAGSRLTVL.

The J gene is TRBJ1-2, the V gene TRBV5-1. Germline assignment: CDR1 SGHRS and CDR2 YFSETQ. This CDR3 has 14 residues. The CDR3 protein is CASSYNEGPYGYTF.

CDR3 protein: CAISLGRTGETQYF. The rearrangement uses TRBV10-3 and TRBJ2-5; TCRdb gives TRBD2 as the D gene, but with no DNA this cannot be confirmed. The CDR3 contains 14 residues. Germline-derived CDR1 and CDR2 are ENHRY and SYGVKD.

The genes are TRBV5-6 and TRBJ1-1; TCRdb's assignment of TRBD1 cannot be checked, as there is no DNA. This CDR3 region has 14 residues. Per germline, CDR1 SGHDT and CDR2 YYEEEE. The CDR3 loop is CASSLEQANTEAFF.

This chain links TRBV27 with TRBJ2-5. The germline CDR1 and CDR2 sequences are MNHEY and SMNVEV (reference sequence). The CDR3 spans 16 residues. The CDR3 region is CASSLTWRNPQETQYF.

J is TRBJ2-7 and V is TRBV12-3 or TRBV12-4; TCRdb proposes TRBD1, but this gene call is untestable without DNA. The CDR3 contains 15 residues. This CDR3 reads CASSFGQGLSYEQYF.

The V call is TRBV6-1, the J call TRBJ2-2; TCRdb reports TRBD2, a call that lacks DNA to check it against. This CDR3 spans 16 amino acids. Germline V gene sequence: CDR1 MNHNS, CDR2 SASEGT. The CDR3 here is CASSRGLARGGGELFF.

V usage is TRBV7-2 and J usage is TRBJ2-7; the D call from TCRdb, TRBD1, cannot be confirmed without DNA. The CDR3 covers 14 residues. The germline CDR1 and CDR2 sequences are SGHTA and FQGNSA. CDR3 sequence reads: CASSYKTGIGEQYF. Filled out from reference TRBV7-2 and TRBJ2-7, the complete variable domain reads GAGVSQSPSNKVTEKGKDVELRCDPISGHTALYWYRQSLGQGLEFLIYFQGNSAPDKSGLPSDRFSAERTGGSVSTLTIQRTQQEDSAVYLCASSYKTGIGEQYFGPGTRLTVT.

This chain connects TRBV20-1 to TRBJ2-6. Germline values: CDR1 DFQATT, CDR2 SNEGSKA (reference sequence). This CDR3 has 13 residues. The CDR3 sequence: CSARVPGANVLTF.

The V gene is TRBV4-3, the J gene TRBJ2-7. The germline gives CDR1 LGHNA, CDR2 YSLEER. The CDR3 runs to 13 residues. The CDR3 sequence is CASSQDSGYEQYF.

The chain is built from TRBV5-1 and TRBJ2-1; there is no DNA to check the TCRdb D call of TRBD2. Germline CDR1 and CDR2: SGHRS and YFSETQ. This CDR3 comprises 18 residues. CDR3 loop: CASSYRLGSLAGYNEQFF.

The chain employs TRBV7-2 and TRBJ1-5; TCRdb calls TRBD1, which cannot be checked without DNA. Per the germline V gene, CDR1 is SGHTA and CDR2 is FQGNSA. This CDR3 comprises 15 residues. Here the CDR3 reads CASRDKVLGDQPQHF.

J is TRBJ2-6 and V is TRBV28. Germline lookup yields CDR1 MDHEN and CDR2 SYDVKM. This CDR3 contains 15 residues. The CDR3 loop reads CASRPQASGANVLTF.

The chain has TRBV30 and TRBJ2-1; TCRdb returns TRBD2, unconfirmable since there is no DNA. This CDR3 spans 15 amino acids. CDR1 and CDR2 from the germline V gene are GTSNPN and SVGIG (reference sequence). Here the CDR3 reads CAWTWDSNRYNEQFF.

CDR3: CSARDLQASGSWDEQYF. V is TRBV20-1 and J is TRBJ2-7; TCRdb designates TRBD2, a call that cannot be tested without DNA. CDR3 length: 17 residues. Germline V CDR1 and CDR2: DFQATT, SNEGSKA (reference sequence).

This chain connects TRBV7-9 to TRBJ1-3; the TCRdb call, TRBD1, lacks DNA for checking. Germline V CDR1 and CDR2: SEHNR, FQNEAQ (reference sequence). The CDR3 sequence is 14 residues long. This CDR3 is CASSPGGAGNTIYF.

This chain connects TRBV10-3 to TRBJ2-3; TCRdb calls TRBD1, which cannot be checked without DNA. The germline V gene has CDR1 ENHRY and CDR2 SYGVKD. This CDR3 region has 15 residues. This CDR3 reads CAISDGQPSTDTQYF.

V and J are TRBV5-1 and TRBJ2-7; as DNA is missing, the TRBD2 call by TCRdb cannot be tested. Germline values: CDR1 SGHRS, CDR2 YFSETQ. The CDR3 is 13 amino acids. CDR3 residues: CASKGSGSHEQYF.